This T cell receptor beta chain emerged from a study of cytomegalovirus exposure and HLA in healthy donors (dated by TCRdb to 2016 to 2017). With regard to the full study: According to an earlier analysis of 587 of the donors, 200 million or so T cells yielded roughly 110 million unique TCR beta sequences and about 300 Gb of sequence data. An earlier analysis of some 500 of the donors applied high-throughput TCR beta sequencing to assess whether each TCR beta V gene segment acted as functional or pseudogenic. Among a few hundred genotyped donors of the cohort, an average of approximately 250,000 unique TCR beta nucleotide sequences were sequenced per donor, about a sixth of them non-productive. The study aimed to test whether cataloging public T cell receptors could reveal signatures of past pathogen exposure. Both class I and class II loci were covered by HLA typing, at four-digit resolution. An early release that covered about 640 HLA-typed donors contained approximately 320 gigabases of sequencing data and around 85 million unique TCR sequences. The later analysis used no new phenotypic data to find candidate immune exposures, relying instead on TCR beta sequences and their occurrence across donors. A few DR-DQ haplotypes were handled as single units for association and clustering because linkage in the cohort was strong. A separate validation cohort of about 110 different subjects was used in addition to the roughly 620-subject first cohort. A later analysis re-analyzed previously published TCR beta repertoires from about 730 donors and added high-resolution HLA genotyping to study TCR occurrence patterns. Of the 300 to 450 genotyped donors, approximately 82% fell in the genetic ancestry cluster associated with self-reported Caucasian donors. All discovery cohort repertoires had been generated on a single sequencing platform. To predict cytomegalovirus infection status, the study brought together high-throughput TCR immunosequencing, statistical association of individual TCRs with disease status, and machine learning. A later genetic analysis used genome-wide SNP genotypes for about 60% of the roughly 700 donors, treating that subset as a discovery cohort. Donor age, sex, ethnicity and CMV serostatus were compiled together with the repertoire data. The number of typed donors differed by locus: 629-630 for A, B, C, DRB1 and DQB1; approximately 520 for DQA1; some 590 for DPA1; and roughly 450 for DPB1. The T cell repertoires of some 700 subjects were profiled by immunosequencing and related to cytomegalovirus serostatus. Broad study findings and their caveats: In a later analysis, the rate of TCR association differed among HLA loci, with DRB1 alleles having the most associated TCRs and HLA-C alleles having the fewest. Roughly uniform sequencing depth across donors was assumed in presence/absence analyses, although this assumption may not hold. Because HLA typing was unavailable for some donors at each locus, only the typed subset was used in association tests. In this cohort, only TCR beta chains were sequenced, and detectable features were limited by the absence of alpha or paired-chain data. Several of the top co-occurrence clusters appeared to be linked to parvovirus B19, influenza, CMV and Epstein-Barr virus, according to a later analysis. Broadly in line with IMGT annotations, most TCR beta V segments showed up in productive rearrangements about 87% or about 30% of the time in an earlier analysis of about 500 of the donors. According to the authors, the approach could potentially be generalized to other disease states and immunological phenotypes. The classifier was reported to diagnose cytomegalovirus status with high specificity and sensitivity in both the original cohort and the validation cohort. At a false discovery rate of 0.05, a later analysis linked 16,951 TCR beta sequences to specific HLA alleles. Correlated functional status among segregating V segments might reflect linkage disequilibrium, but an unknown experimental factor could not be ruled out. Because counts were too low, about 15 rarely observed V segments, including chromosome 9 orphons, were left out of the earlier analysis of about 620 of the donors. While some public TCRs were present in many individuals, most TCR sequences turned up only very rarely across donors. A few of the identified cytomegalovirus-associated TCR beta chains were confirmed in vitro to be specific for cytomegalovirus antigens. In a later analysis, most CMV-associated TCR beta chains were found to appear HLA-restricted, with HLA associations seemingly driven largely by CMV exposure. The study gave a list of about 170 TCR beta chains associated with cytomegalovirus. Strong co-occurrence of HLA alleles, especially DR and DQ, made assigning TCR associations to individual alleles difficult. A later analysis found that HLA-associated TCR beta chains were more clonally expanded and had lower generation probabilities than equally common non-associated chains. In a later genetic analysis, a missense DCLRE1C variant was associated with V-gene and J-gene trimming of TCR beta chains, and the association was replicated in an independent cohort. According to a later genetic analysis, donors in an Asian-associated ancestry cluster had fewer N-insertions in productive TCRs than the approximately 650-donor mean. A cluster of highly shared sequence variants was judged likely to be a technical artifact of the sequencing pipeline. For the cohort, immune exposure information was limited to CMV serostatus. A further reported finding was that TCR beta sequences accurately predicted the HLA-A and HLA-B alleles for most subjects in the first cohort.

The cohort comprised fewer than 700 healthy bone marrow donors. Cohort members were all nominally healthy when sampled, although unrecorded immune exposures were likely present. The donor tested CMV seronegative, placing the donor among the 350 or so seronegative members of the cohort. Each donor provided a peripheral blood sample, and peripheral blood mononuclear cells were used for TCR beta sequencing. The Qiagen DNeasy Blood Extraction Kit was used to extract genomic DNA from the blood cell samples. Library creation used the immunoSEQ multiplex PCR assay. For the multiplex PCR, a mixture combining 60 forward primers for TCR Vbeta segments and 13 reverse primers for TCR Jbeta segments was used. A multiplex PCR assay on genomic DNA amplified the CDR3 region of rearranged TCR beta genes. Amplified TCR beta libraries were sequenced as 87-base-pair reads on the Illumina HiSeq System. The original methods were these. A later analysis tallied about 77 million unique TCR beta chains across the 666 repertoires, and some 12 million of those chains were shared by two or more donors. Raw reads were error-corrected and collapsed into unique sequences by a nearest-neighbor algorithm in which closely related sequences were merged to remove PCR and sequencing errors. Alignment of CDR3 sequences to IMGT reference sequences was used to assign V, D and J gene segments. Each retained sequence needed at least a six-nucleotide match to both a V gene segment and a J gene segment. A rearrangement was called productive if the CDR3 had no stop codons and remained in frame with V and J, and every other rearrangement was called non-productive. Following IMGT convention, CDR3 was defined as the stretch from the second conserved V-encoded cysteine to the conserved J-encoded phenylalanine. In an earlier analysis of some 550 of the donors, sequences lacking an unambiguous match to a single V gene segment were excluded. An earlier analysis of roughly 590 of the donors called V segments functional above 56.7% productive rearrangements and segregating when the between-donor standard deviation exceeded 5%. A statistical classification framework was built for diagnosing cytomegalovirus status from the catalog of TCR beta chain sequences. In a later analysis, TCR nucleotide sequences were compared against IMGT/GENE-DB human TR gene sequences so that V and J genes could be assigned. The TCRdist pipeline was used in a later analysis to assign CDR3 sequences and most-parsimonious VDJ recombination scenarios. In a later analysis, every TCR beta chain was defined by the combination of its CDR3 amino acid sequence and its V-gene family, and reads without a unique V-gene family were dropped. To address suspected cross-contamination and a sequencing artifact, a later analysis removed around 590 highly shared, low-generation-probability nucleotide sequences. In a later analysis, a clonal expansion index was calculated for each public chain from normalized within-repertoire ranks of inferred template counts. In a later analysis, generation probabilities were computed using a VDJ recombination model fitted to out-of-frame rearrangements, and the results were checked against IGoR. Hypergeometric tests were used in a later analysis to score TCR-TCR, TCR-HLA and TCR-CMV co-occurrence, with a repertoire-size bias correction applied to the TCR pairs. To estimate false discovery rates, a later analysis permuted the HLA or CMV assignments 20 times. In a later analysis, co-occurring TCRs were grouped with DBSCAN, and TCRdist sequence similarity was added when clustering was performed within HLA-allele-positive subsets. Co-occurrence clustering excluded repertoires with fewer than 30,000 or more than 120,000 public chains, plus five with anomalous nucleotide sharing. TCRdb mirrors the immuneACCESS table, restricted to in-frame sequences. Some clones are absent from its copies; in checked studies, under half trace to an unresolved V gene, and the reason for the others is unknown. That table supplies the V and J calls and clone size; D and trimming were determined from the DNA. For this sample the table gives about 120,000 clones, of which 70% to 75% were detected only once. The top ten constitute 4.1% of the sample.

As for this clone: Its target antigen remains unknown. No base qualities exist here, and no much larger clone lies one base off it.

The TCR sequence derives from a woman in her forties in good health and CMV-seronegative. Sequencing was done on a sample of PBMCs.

This receptor has the CDR3 CASMSSGSSDTQYF. The DNA reads as follows: TGTGCCAGCATGTCTAGCGGGAGTTCAGATACGCAGTATTTT. The chain links TRBV7-9 with TRBJ2-3, with 10 bases in between that match TRBD2. Clipping removes 7 bases from V and 4 bases from J, with 5 as the unmatched junction base count. The CDR3 covers 14 residues, taking in both the cysteine and the phenylalanine. Just the 42-base CDR3 DNA is kept, in frame starting at base 1. Reading the germline V gene (reference sequence) gives CDR1 SEHNR and CDR2 FQNEAQ.